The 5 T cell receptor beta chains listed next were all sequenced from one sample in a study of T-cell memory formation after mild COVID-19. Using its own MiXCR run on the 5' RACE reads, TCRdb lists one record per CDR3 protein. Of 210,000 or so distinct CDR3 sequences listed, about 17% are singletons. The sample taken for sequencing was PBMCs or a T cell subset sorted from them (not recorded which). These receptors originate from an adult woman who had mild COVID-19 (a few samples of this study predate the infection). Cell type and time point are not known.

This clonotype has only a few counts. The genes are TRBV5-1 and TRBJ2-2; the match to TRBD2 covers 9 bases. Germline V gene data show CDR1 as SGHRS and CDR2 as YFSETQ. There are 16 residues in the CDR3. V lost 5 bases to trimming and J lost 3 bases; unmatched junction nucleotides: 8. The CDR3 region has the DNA TGCGCCAGCAGTCCTCTCACTAGCGGGTACACCGGGGAGCTGTTTTTT. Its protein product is CASSPLTSGYTGELFF.

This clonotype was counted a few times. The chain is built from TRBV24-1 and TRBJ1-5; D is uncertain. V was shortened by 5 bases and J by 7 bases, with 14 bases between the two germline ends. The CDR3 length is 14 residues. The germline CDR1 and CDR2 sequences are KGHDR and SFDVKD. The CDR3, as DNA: TGTGCCACCAGTGCCTCGTTGACCGGACAGCCCCAGCATTTT. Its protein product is CATSASLTGQPQHF.

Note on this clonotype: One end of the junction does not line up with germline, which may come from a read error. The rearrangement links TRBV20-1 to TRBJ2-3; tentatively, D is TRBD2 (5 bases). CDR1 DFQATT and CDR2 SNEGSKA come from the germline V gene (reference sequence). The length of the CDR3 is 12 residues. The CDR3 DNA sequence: TGCAGTGCGAGAGCGGACACAGATACGCAGTATTTT. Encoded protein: CSARADTDTQYF.

The DNA of the CDR3 is TGTGCCAGCAGCTCTAGGACAACGCGCTACGAGCAGTACTTC. Its protein is CASSSRTTRYEQYF. The rearrangement uses TRBV7-9 and TRBJ2-7; D possibly corresponds to TRBD1 (5 bases). Per the germline V gene, CDR1 is SEHNR and CDR2 is FQNEAQ (reference sequence). This CDR3 contains 14 residues. Trimming pared 4 bases from V and 3 bases from J, leaving 13 bases between.

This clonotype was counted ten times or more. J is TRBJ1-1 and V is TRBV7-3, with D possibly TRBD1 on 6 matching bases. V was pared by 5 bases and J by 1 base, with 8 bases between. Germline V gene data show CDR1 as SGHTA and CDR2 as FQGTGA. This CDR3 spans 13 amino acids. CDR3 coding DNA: TGTGCCAGCAGCAAGGACAGGAACACTGAAGCTTTCTTT. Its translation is CASSKDRNTEAFF.